This T cell receptor (beta chain) was obtained from a study of shared clonotypes between healthy human individuals (dated by TCRdb to the early 2020s). Study-level background: Two women and a few men aged 18 to 49 years were included in the cohort. For each donor, CD4 naive and CD4 memory were each given three plates, CD8 naive was given two plates, and CD8 memory was given one plate. Blood TCR repertoires of about five healthy adults were deeply sequenced to estimate repertoire size and the extent of clonotype sharing between individuals. To increase sequencing depth and limit assay-specific biases, TCR repertoire library preparation and sequencing were carried out by different laboratories using diverse techniques. Each donor's leukapheresis produced roughly between roughly 0.85 and 10 billion PBMCs.

With regard to this clone: There is no known antigen for this receptor. There are no base qualities to consult, and no much larger clone falls within one base.

Results and caveats for the whole study, not just this receptor: Clonotypes shared by all four sorted-subset donors showed higher generation probabilities than non-shared clonotypes. Rarefaction of sorted-subset datasets indicated incomplete sequencing despite the large sequencing depth. Only blood was sampled, and tissue TCR repertoires likely differ from those in blood. The genetic and exposure-history diversity represented was limited by the small number of donors. When several donors were compared, the shared fraction of clonotypes was 5% to 6.5% for naive CD4, over 3% for naive CD8, 2% to 2.5% for memory CD4, and 0.35% to 0.4% for memory CD8. Based on pairwise subsampling, the degree of clonotype sharing among donors was expected to be affected by sequencing depth. Naive subsets generally had larger estimated clonotype richness than memory subsets did.

CD8 naive samples consisted of CD45RO-negative cells that were positively selected for CCR7, yielding a CD45RA+CCR7+ population without TemRA cells. The donors were healthy, HIV-negative adults with no recently reported acute infections or vaccinations. Every donor was a Caucasian adult residing in Nashville, Tennessee, USA. After blood collection by leukapheresis, PBMCs were isolated using Ficoll-Histopaque density gradient centrifugation and then cryopreserved in the vapor phase of liquid nitrogen. Analytical flow cytometry was used to check the purity and quantity of each magnetically sorted T cell population. Genomic DNA was isolated from each sorted fraction and quantified by UV absorbance on a Nanodrop 2000c. Using the deep immunoSEQ assay, multiplex PCR amplified TCR CDR3 regions from genomic DNA. Extracted genomic DNA from each cell subset was distributed evenly across all wells of several immunoSEQ 96-well plates, and each plate was treated as a replicate. For sorted subsets, 200 ng of genomic DNA, equivalent to 25,000 to 35,000 T cell genomes, went into each replicate PCR. The purified libraries were quantified using a Qubit 3.0 fluorometer, sized with a Bioanalyzer 2100, and then quantified again using the KAPA Library Quantification kit. A separate single-read 150-cycle Illumina NextSeq 550 flow cell was used to sequence each immunoSEQ 96-well plate. Under the source paper's analysis protocol: The immunoSEQ output contained only junctional sequences without quality scores, so filtering could not match that applied to full-length reads. To assign V/J genes and CDR3, sequences were annotated against IMGT germline references using PyIR, a Python wrapper for IgBLAST v1.9. Reads with weak V/J assignments (E-value above 1e-6), missing CDR3, stop codons, out-of-frame junctions, or ambiguous translated residues were removed. A V3J clonotype was defined by an identical inferred V gene, J gene, and CDR3 amino acid sequence. To compute the percentage overlap between repertoires, the number of shared unique clonotypes was divided by the size of the smaller repertoire. Three approaches were used to assess repertoire richness: RTK rarefaction, the Chao1 estimator, and Recon v2.1 estimates of unobserved clonotypes. Generation probabilities for all TCRbeta clonotypes obtained by the gDNA method from four donors were computed using OLGA. The immuneACCESS repertoire file appears here via TCRdb, limited to in-frame rearrangements. These files lack a portion of the clones; in checked studies, under half of the deficit traces to unresolved V genes, and the cause of the others is not known. That table supplies the V and J calls and clone size; D and trimming were determined from the DNA. Here the sample has around 2.1 million clones; 85% to 95% occur a single time. The ten largest clones add up to 1.5% to 2% of the sample.

The CDR1 and CDR2 encoded by the germline V gene are SGHTA and FQGNSA. From cysteine to phenylalanine, the CDR3 is 16 amino acids long. Only CDR3 DNA is held: 48 bases, read in frame from base 1. Trimming accounts for 4 bases at V and 1 base at J, while the number of junction bases matched to no gene is 8. The V and J genes are TRBV7-2 and TRBJ2-7; 9 bases in the junction line up with TRBD1. This clonotype was obtained from a man younger than 35 in good health. Some clones in this sample may be carry-over from other donors' samples. Sequencing was done on a sample of naive CD8+ T cells from PBMCs. Sample cell subset or site, as interpreted from the label and publication: CD45RA+CCR7+. The DNA sequence follows: TGTGCCAGCAGCTGGGACAGGGAAAACCCTTCCTACGAGCAGTACTTC. It encodes CASSWDRENPSYEQYF.